Listed below are T cell receptor beta chains from one sample, sequenced in a study of blood T cell repertoires in COVID-19. Profiling relied on immunoSEQ multiplex PCR, and the TCRdb table lists in-frame clones only, not all of them. The table lists under 400,000 clones, over 75% of them singletons. The sample was PBMCs or T cells enriched from blood (not recorded which). Receptors were obtained from a middle-aged man in a cohort exposed to, infected with or recovered from COVID-19 (not recorded which). CDR3s include the opening cysteine and the closing phenylalanine or tryptophan. D genes are given only for firm matches. Size values are once, few and many counts, or a class for expanded clones, and some rows have none.

J,size,V,length,D,CDR3,DNA
TRBJ1-6,NA,TRBV5-1,14,TRBD1,CASRGTAVNSPLHF,TGCGCCAGCCGAGGGACAGCGGTTAATTCACCCCTCCACTTT
TRBJ1-1,NA,TRBV18,15,TRBD1,CASSPLRQGGNEAFF,TGTGCCAGCTCACCTCTCCGGCAGGGGGGTAATGAAGCTTTCTTT
TRBJ1-2,once,TRBV5-5,13,NA,CASSLNGNYGYTF,TGTGCCAGCAGCTTGAACGGGAACTATGGCTACACCTTC
TRBJ1-4,NA,TRBV29-1,13,NA,CSVAPPSNEKLFF,TGCAGCGTTGCCCCTCCTAGTAATGAAAAACTGTTTTTT
TRBJ2-5,NA,TRBV28,15,NA,CASRGGGQNQETQYF,TGTGCCAGCAGGGGGGGAGGACAAAATCAAGAGACCCAGTACTTC
TRBJ2-1,NA,TRBV27,11,NA,CATRSMNEQFF,TGTGCCACCCGGAGTATGAATGAGCAGTTCTTC
TRBJ2-1,NA,TRBV2,15,TRBD1,CACTSQGAHYNEQFF,TGTGCCTGCACAAGTCAGGGGGCGCACTACAATGAGCAGTTCTTC
TRBJ2-1,NA,TRBV11-3,14,NA,CASSLAGFYNEQFF,TGTGCCAGCAGCTTAGCGGGTTTCTACAATGAGCAGTTCTTC
TRBJ2-7,NA,TRBV6-2/TRBV6-3,12,NA,CASSSTTYEQYF,TGTGCCAGCAGTAGCACCACCTACGAGCAGTACTTC
TRBJ2-3,NA,TRBV18,14,NA,CASSGSLTTDTQYF,TGTGCCAGCTCCGGTAGCCTGACCACAGATACGCAGTATTTT
TRBJ1-1,NA,TRBV7-9,12,NA,CASSLGGVEAFF,TGTGCCAGCAGCTTAGGGGGAGTTGAAGCTTTCTTT
TRBJ2-2,NA,TRBV18,16,TRBD2,CASSGRLAGDTGELFF,TGTGCCAGCTCGGGAAGACTAGCGGGAGACACCGGGGAGCTGTTTTTT
TRBJ1-6,NA,TRBV10-3,13,TRBD1,CAISLQGNSPLHF,TGTGCCATCAGTTTACAGGGGAATTCACCCCTCCACTTT
TRBJ2-2,NA,TRBV9,15,TRBD2,CASSARTSGSGELFF,TGTGCCAGCAGCGCTCGGACTAGCGGGTCCGGGGAGCTGTTTTTT
TRBJ2-1,NA,TRBV7-9,17,TRBD2,CASSFPSGSSRANEQFF,TGTGCCAGCAGCTTCCCTAGCGGGAGTTCGCGGGCGAATGAGCAGTTCTTC
TRBJ2-1,NA,TRBV19,16,NA,CASSMASTSFRNEQFF,TGTGCCAGTAGTATGGCCTCTACTAGTTTTCGCAATGAGCAGTTCTTC
TRBJ2-7,NA,TRBV25-1,15,TRBD1,CASSEYGAGGYEQYF,TGTGCCAGCAGTGAATATGGAGCAGGGGGCTACGAGCAGTACTTC
TRBJ1-2,once,TRBV6-5,16,TRBD1,CASSYSGQGVNYGYTF,TGTGCCAGCAGTTACTCGGGACAGGGGGTCAACTATGGCTACACCTTC
TRBJ2-7,once,TRBV10-2,14,TRBD1,CASHWDSSSYEQYF,TGCGCCAGTCATTGGGACAGCAGCTCCTACGAGCAGTACTTC
TRBJ2-1,NA,TRBV15,15,TRBD2,CATSTSGRPYNEQFF,TGTGCCACCAGCACCAGCGGGAGGCCCTACAATGAGCAGTTCTTC
TRBJ1-3,few,TRBV15,17,NA,CATSRDFLENSGNTIYF,TGTGCCACCAGCAGAGATTTCCTAGAGAACTCTGGAAACACCATATATTTT
TRBJ2-1,NA,TRBV6-1,15,TRBD1,CASSDRDRVYNEQFF,TGTGCCAGCAGTGATCGGGACAGGGTCTACAATGAGCAGTTCTTC
TRBJ1-1,NA,TRBV30,15,NA,CAWSGRGTMNTEAFF,TGTGCCTGGAGTGGGAGGGGCACCATGAACACTGAAGCTTTCTTT
TRBJ1-6,NA,TRBV29-1,19,NA,CSVENESIAYTSKISPLHF,TGCAGCGTTGAAAACGAGTCGATAGCGTACACATCGAAAATATCACCCCTCCACTTT
TRBJ1-2,NA,TRBV9,15,NA,CASSKNPGENYGYTF,TGTGCCAGCAGCAAGAACCCAGGGGAAAACTATGGCTACACCTTC
TRBJ2-1,NA,TRBV6-5,15,TRBD2,CASSKGLAGSPEQFF,TGTGCCAGCAGTAAGGGACTAGCGGGCTCCCCCGAGCAGTTCTTC
TRBJ2-7,NA,TRBV15,12,NA,CATSGDTGEQYF,TGTGCCACCAGCGGAGATACAGGGGAGCAGTACTTC
TRBJ2-5,NA,TRBV6-2/TRBV6-3,17,NA,CASSYTTGSVAQETQYF,TGTGCCAGCAGTTACACAACAGGGTCGGTGGCCCAAGAGACCCAGTACTTC
TRBJ2-2,NA,TRBV3-1/TRBV3-2,16,TRBD2,CASSHLAEVNTGELFF,TGTGCCAGCAGCCACCTAGCGGAGGTGAACACCGGGGAGCTGTTTTTT
TRBJ2-1,NA,TRBV2,16,TRBD2,CASSPTSGSSYNEQFF,TGTGCCAGCAGTCCGACTAGCGGGAGCTCCTACAATGAGCAGTTCTTC
TRBJ1-3,NA,TRBV15,17,NA,CATSRVTSHTSGNTIYF,TGTGCCACCAGCAGAGTTACTAGTCACACCTCTGGAAACACCATATATTTT
TRBJ2-1,NA,TRBV3-1/TRBV3-2,16,TRBD2,CASSQVGVAGHNEQFF,TGTGCCAGCAGCCAAGTGGGGGTAGCGGGGCACAATGAGCAGTTCTTC
TRBJ1-1,NA,TRBV2,15,NA,CASSEETGRNTEAFF,TGTGCCAGCAGTGAAGAGACGGGGAGAAACACTGAAGCTTTCTTT
TRBJ1-3,NA,TRBV3-1/TRBV3-2,16,NA,CASSQDLRQTANTIYF,TGTGCCAGCAGCCAAGATCTGCGGCAGACTGCTAACACCATATATTTT
TRBJ1-4,NA,TRBV7-2,13,NA,CASSDGNDEKLFF,TGTGCCAGCAGCGACGGGAACGATGAAAAACTGTTTTTT
TRBJ2-7,few,TRBV3-1/TRBV3-2,12,NA,CASSRGLYEQYF,TGTGCCAGCAGCCGGGGACTCTACGAGCAGTACTTC
TRBJ2-7,NA,TRBV20-1,11,TRBD1,CSAPDRNEQYF,TGCAGTGCCCCGGACAGGAACGAGCAGTACTTC
TRBJ2-7,NA,TRBV6-5,15,TRBD1,CASSYSRTGGYEQYF,TGTGCCAGCAGTTACTCGCGGACAGGGGGCTACGAGCAGTACTTC
TRBJ2-7,NA,TRBV4-1,15,NA,CASSQGLDSAYEQYF,TGCGCCAGCAGCCAAGGTTTGGACAGCGCCTACGAGCAGTACTTC
TRBJ2-7,NA,TRBV25-1,11,NA,CASTWGREQYF,TGTGCCAGCACATGGGGCAGGGAGCAGTACTTC
TRBJ1-5,NA,TRBV10-3,12,NA,CAISQGDQPQHF,TGTGCCATCAGCCAGGGTGACCAGCCCCAGCATTTT
TRBJ1-5,NA,TRBV27,14,NA,CASSPGRTGAPQHF,TGTGCCAGCAGTCCCGGAAGGACTGGTGCGCCCCAGCATTTT
TRBJ1-4,NA,TRBV6-6,16,NA,CASSPLRKSTNEKLFF,TGTGCCAGCAGCCCTCTCAGGAAATCAACTAATGAAAAACTGTTTTTT
TRBJ1-5,once,TRBV28,10,NA,CASGQQPQHF,TGTGCCAGCGGCCAGCAGCCCCAGCATTTT
TRBJ2-7,NA,TRBV6-6,14,NA,CASNPRRGAYEQYF,TGTGCCAGCAACCCCCGGCGGGGAGCCTACGAGCAGTACTTC
TRBJ2-2,NA,TRBV5-5,15,NA,CASSLDRGGPGELFF,TGTGCCAGCAGCTTGGACAGGGGAGGTCCCGGGGAGCTGTTTTTT
TRBJ2-1,once,TRBV11-2,16,TRBD1,CASSGRDRVTYNEQFF,TGTGCCAGCAGCGGACGGGACAGGGTCACCTACAATGAGCAGTTCTTC
TRBJ2-1,NA,TRBV21-1,16,NA,CASSKVRTSGTLGKFF,TGTGCCAGCAGCAAAGTCAGGACTAGCGGGACCCTTGGAAAGTTCTTC
TRBJ2-1,NA,TRBV7-3,16,TRBD2,CASSQAGTSGNNEQFF,TGTGCCAGCAGCCAAGCCGGGACTAGCGGGAACAATGAGCAGTTCTTC
TRBJ2-7,NA,TRBV5-1,15,NA,CASRPLGREVNEQYF,TGCGCCAGCAGACCGTTAGGCAGGGAGGTGAACGAGCAGTACTTC
TRBJ2-2,NA,TRBV5-1,16,TRBD1,CASSTGQGAGTGELFF,TGCGCCAGCAGCACCGGACAGGGGGCGGGCACCGGGGAGCTGTTTTTT
TRBJ2-5,NA,TRBV5-4,15,TRBD2,CASSLTSGIDETQYF,TGTGCCAGCAGCTTGACTAGCGGGATTGACGAGACCCAGTACTTC
TRBJ2-1,NA,TRBV27,16,TRBD2,CASSFQQGLAYNEQFF,TGTGCCAGCAGTTTCCAACAGGGACTAGCTTACAATGAGCAGTTCTTC
TRBJ1-3,NA,TRBV9,16,TRBD1,CASSPPQGASGNTIYF,TGTGCCAGCAGCCCCCCCCAGGGGGCCTCTGGAAACACCATATATTTT